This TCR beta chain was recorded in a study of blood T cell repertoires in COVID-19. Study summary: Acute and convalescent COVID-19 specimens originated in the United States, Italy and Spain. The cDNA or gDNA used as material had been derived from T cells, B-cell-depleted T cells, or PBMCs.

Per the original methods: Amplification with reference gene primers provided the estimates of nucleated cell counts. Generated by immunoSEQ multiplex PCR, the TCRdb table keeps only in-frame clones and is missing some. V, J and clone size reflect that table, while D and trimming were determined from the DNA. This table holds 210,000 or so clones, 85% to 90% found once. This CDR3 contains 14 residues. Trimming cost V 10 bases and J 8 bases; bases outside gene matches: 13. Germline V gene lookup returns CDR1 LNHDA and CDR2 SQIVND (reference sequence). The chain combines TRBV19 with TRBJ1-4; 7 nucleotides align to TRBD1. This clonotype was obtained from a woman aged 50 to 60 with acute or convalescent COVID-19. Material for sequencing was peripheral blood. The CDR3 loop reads CATRLGAGGEKLFF. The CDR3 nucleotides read TGTGCCACCCGCCTCGGGGCAGGGGGGGAAAAACTGTTTTTT.